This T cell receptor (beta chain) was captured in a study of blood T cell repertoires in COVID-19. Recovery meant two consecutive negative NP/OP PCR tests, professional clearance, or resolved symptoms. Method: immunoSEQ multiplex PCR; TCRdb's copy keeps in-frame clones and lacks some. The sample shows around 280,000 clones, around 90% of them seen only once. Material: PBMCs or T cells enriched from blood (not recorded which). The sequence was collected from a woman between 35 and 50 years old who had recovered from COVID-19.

CDR3 amino acids: CASSYSTPYGYTF. The CDR3 DNA follows: TGTGCCAGCAGTTACTCGACACCCTATGGCTACACCTTC. This sequence joins TRBV6-2 or TRBV6-3 and TRBJ1-2; D is unresolved. This CDR3 has 13 amino acids. CDR1 and CDR2 (germline): MNHEY, SVGEGT. Between the trimmed V and J ends, which lost 0 bases and 4 bases, there was a span of 6 bases.